This T cell receptor (beta chain) appears in the sequencing data of a study of CD8 T cells in ankylosing spondylitis. The CDR3 sequence is 15 residues long. Germline CDR1 MNHEY, CDR2 SMNVEV (reference sequence). The V and J ends lost 6 bases and 0 bases respectively, with 14 bases between them. TCRdb redid the calling of the 5' RACE reads with MiXCR, one entry per CDR3 protein. Of approximately 220,000 distinct CDR3 sequences detected, about 18% appear once; the ten largest clones hold under 45%. This clonotype was seen a handful of times. Its antigen remains unidentified. Study-level points and caveats: Seemingly characteristic of ankylosing spondylitis blood was a TCR beta motif consisting of several highly homologous variants.

This chain connects TRBV27 to TRBJ2-5; possible D gene TRBD1, 6 bases. Material: blood, either unsorted or a sorted T cell fraction (not recorded which). The receptor's source is a male donor with ankylosing spondylitis. The CDR3 coding sequence is TGTGCCAGCAGAACTTTTACAGGGTACCAAGAGACCCAGTACTTC. Protein: CASRTFTGYQETQYF.